Listed here is a single TCR beta chain. This sample is part of a study of blood T cell repertoires in COVID-19. Turning to the study itself: COVID-19 samples collected from the United States, Italy and Spain covered acute and convalescent phases. T cells, B-cell-depleted T cells, or PBMCs provided the cDNA or gDNA that served as material.

Per the study methods: From reference gene primer amplification, estimates of nucleated cell counts were derived. Sequencing used immunoSEQ multiplex PCR; TCRdb keeps in-frame clones, though not all of them. That table furnishes V, J and clone size, whereas the DNA furnished D and trimming. The repertoire includes 55,000 to 70,000 clones, about 83% of them detected once, and 20% to 25% sits in the top ten. The length of the CDR3 is 15 residues. The V gene lost 0 bases and the J gene lost 1 base, with 9 bases spanning the gap. Germline V lookup: CDR1 LGHNA, CDR2 YNFKEQ. The sequence came from a human donor in a cohort sampled during active COVID-19. Material for sequencing was peripheral blood. The rearrangement joins TRBV4-2 to TRBJ1-2; D unresolved. Here the CDR3 reads CASSQDRDINYGYTF. The CDR3 region has the DNA TGTGCCAGCAGCCAAGATCGAGATATTAACTATGGCTACACCTTC.